The subject of this entry is one T cell receptor (beta chain). Its antigen remains unknown. CDR3 length: 14 residues. Trimming removed 3 bases at V and 0 bases at J, with 9 bases between. The germline CDR1 and CDR2 sequences are SQVTM and ANQGSEA. Reverse transcription used about 0.45 to 1 ug RNA and random hexamers. The CDR3 of TCR beta was amplified by immunoSEQ multiplex PCR across 54 Vbeta and 13 Jbeta. From the immunoSEQ multiplex PCR reads, TCRdb called clonotypes with MiXCR, one entry per CDR3 protein. The data hold a few hundred thousand distinct CDR3 sequences, with roughly 94% observed a single time. The sample originates from a study of CD8 T cells in Susac syndrome. Findings of the study overall: It was acknowledged in the study that the number of individuals who were included in its TCR sequencing and HLA analysis was relatively small.

CD8+ and CD4+ T cells from blood underwent TCR beta sequencing, which was carried out in a high-throughput format. FACS was used to enrich TEMRA cells, whereas the CD8+ and CD4+ T cells were obtained by negative isolation. The gene calls are TRBV29-1 and TRBJ2-1; D call uncertain. The TCR sequence derives from a human donor with multiple sclerosis. Sequenced sample: CD4+ T cells from PBMCs. For the CDR3, the DNA is TGCAGCGTTGAGACCGGCGGCTCCTACAATGAGCAGTTCTTC. This sequence encodes CSVETGGSYNEQFF.